This T cell receptor (beta chain) derives from a study of T cell repertoires in cytomegalovirus infection. Study-level information: HLA-B-restricted CMV epitopes that are well studied, plus recently identified HLA-C-restricted ones, were used by the study. Whole-study findings and limits: Dominating the ex vivo response were HLA-C-restricted CMV-specific TCR beta clonotypes.

In its sample, this clonotype was seen many times. Its cognate antigen is unknown. MiXCR was run by TCRdb on the reads, yielding one entry per CDR3 protein. The sample yields 150,000 or so distinct CDR3 sequences, 25% to 35% seen once. CDR1 is SGHTA, CDR2 FQGNSA, per germline. Between the trimmed V and J ends, which lost 1 base and 2 bases, there was a span of 3 bases. The length of the CDR3 is 13 residues. Sequenced material: CD8+ T cells from cultured PBMCs, taken from culture after CMV antigen stimulation. The chain links TRBV7-2 to TRBJ2-1; D unresolved. The TCR was taken from a human donor in good health (CMV status not recorded). Some clones in this sample may be carry-over from other donors' samples. CDR3 DNA: TGTGCCAGCAGCTTAGACACCTACAATGAGCAGTTCTTC. Protein: CASSLDTYNEQFF.